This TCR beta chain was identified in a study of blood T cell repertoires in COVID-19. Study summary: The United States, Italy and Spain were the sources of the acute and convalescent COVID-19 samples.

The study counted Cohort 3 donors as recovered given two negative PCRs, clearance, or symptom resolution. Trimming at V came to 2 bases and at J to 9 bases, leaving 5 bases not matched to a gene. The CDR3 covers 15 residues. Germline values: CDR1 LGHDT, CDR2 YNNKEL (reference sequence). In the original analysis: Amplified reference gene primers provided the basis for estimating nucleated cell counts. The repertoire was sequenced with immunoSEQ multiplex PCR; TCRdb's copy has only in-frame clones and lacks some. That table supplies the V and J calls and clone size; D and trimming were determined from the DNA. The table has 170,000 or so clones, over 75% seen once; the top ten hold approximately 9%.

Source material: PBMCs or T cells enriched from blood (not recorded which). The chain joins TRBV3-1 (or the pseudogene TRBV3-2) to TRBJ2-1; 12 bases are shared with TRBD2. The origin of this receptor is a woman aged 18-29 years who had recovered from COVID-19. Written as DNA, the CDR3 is TGTGCCAGCAGCCAAAGGGCTAGCGGGAGGGGTGAGCAGTTCTTC. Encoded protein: CASSQRASGRGEQFF.